This T cell receptor beta chain came from a study of PD-1 blockade in classical Hodgkin lymphoma (dated by TCRdb to 2018 to 2021). In the study overall: Nivolumab dosing was 3 mg/kg intravenously every 2 weeks, continuing until either disease progression or unacceptable toxicity. The study used TCR beta sequencing and CyTOF to define a peripheral blood immune signature of response to PD-1 blockade in classical Hodgkin lymphoma. The paper as a whole reports these results and caveats: By C4D1, a significant rise was seen in CD4+ TCR diversity but not in CD8+ TCR diversity (p=0.0027 vs p=0.16), and the rise was most apparent among complete responders (p=0.02). Baseline TCR diversity was reported to be lower in newly diagnosed patients than in healthy donors and to be lower still in relapsed/refractory patients. Only a single clinical trial cohort was studied, and what caused the repertoire differences, possibly disease activity or prior therapy, remained undefined. Among trial patients, those achieving complete response had baseline diversity similar to that of newly diagnosed patients, while diversity was significantly lower in partial responders and progressors. Patients starting nivolumab less than 1 year after ASCT had lower diversity and were excluded from later analyses to avoid confounding by immune reconstitution.

The Qiagen DNeasy kit was used to extract genomic DNA both from unsorted PBMCs and from the negatively selected CD4+ and CD8+ fractions. Amplification of TCR beta CDR3 regions was done by immunoSEQ multiplex PCR with primers that anneal to V and J segments. A synthetic immune receptor repertoire was used to minimize amplification bias, and any residual bias was removed computationally once sequencing was done. In the paper's pipeline: Custom Python scripts were used to quantify repertoire diversity as the Shannon entropy index. Unsorted, CD4+ and CD8+ repertoires were analyzed separately, except for combined analyses in which CD4+ and CD8+ sequences were merged in silico. A clone was considered expanded if an increase in frequency of at least 2-fold after treatment relative to C1D1 was found, and a pseudocount of 0.5 was applied to clones undetected at baseline. Clones with 0 or 1 copy at C1D1 were classified as singleton clones, and clones with 2 or more copies were classified as non-singleton clones. By matching protein sequences in sorted samples from the same patient, clones expanded in unsorted samples were annotated as CD4+, CD8+ or unknown. Wilcoxon tests on paired samples were used to test diversity changes from C1D1 to C4D1. TCRdb limited this immuneACCESS table to in-frame rearrangements with V and J called. A share of clones is missing; checked studies link under half to unresolved V genes, and the rest is unexplained. Clone size and V and J calls were adopted from that table, with D and trimming inferred from the DNA. The sample table holds about 27,000 clones, of which around 72% were seen once. The ten largest clones represent less than 4.5% of the sample.

This specimen's time point label, interpreted: cycle 4 day 1 (C4D1), after 6 weeks of nivolumab. All trial patients had relapsed after autologous stem cell transplantation, with cohorts A, B and C differing in prior brentuximab vedotin exposure. A total of over 50 patients with relapsed/refractory classical Hodgkin lymphoma made up the trial cohort, and each patient's best overall response was complete response, partial response or progressive disease. Single-agent nivolumab was administered to trial patients in the multi-cohort phase II CheckMate 205 trial. An independent review committee assessed best overall response using the 2007 International Working Group response criteria. PBMCs from the trial were collected at three points: immediately before nivolumab initiation (C1D1), and during therapy at cycle 2 day 1 and cycle 4 day 1. Peripheral blood was collected in 8 mL Vacutainer Cell Preparation Tubes, from which PBMCs were isolated by centrifugation and then cryopreserved.

Details on this clone: Which antigen it targets is not known. No quality values exist for individual bases; no much larger clone is one base distant.

The sequence was collected from a human donor with classical Hodgkin lymphoma. This specimen was peripheral blood mononuclear cells (PBMCs), taken before the fourth cycle of nivolumab.

In nucleotides, the sequence is TGTGCCAGCAGTCCTCAAGGGTTGAAGCAAGAGACCCAGTACTTC. Its amino acids are CASSPQGLKQETQYF. The V and J segments used are TRBV2 and TRBJ2-5, with no reliable assignment of the D segment. The germline V gene specifies SNHLY as CDR1 and FYNNEI as CDR2. The CDR3 contains 15 residues, cysteine and phenylalanine counted. Here the CDR3 DNA is all that survives: 45 bases in frame from base 1. V is reduced by 5 bases and J by 2 bases, leaving a spacing of 15 bases between them.